The 29 T cell receptor beta chains given below trace back to one sample, sequenced in a study of blood T cells in healthy people across ages. A second PCR, run for about 6 to 12 cycles, used a sample-barcoded 5' primer plus a J-beta primer mix. TCRdb ran MiXCR on the 5' RACE reads and lists one entry per CDR3 protein. The sample consists of under 2 million distinct CDR3 sequences, roughly a third of them appearing once. The source material was blood. The receptors here all came from a woman in her 30s in good health.

On this clonotype: The junction shows a germline mismatch at one end, possibly a read error. The chain links TRBV20-1 to TRBJ2-3; D possibly corresponds to TRBD2 (6 bases). This CDR3 contains 15 residues. In germline, CDR1 is DFQATT, CDR2 SNEGSKA (reference sequence). The DNA of the CDR3 is TGCAGTGGAGGCTTTGGGGGAGCGGGCACAGATATGCAGTATTTT. This sequence encodes CSGGFGGAGTDMQYF.

The chain employs TRBV20-1 and TRBJ2-5; 7 positions match TRBD1. The J call may be in error: the DNA end matches TRBJ2-7 better. The germline CDR1 and CDR2 sequences are DFQATT and SNEGSKA (reference sequence). The CDR3 is made up of 14 amino acids. This CDR3 is CSAKDRLYPYEQYF. The CDR3 DNA reads as TGCAGTGCTAAGGACAGGTTATACCCCTACGAGCAGTACTTC.

This clonotype has at least ten counts. The V and J genes are TRBV29-1 and TRBJ1-2; D is unclear. In germline, CDR1 is SQVTM, CDR2 ANQGSEA. The V and J ends lost 4 bases and 8 bases respectively, with 11 bases between them. The CDR3 runs 11 residues. CDR3 region: CSVGQYSGYTF. In DNA form, the CDR3 reads TGCAGCGTTGGCCAGTACAGCGGCTACACCTTC.

V and J are TRBV9 and TRBJ2-3; tentative D call: TRBD2 (5 bases). The CDR3 length is 17 residues. Trimming took 3 bases from V and 4 from J, leaving 21 bases between them. The germline V gene has CDR1 SGDLS and CDR2 YYNGEE. CDR3 sequence: CASSADRGGVLADTQYF. CDR3 nucleotide sequence: TGTGCCAGCAGCGCGGACCGGGGTGGGGTGCTTGCAGATACGCAGTATTTT.

The V call is TRBV29-1, the J call TRBJ2-5; 8 bases line up with TRBD1. Germline CDR1 is SQVTM and CDR2 is ANQGSEA. The CDR3 has 12 amino acids. Trimming cost V 7 bases and J 5 bases; bases outside gene matches: 6. The CDR3 protein is CSADRVAETQYF. DNA of the CDR3: TGCAGCGCGGACAGGGTAGCGGAGACCCAGTACTTC.

The V and J genes are TRBV28 and TRBJ2-3, with D perhaps matching TRBD2 (6 bases). CDR1 and CDR2 from the germline V gene are MDHEN and SYDVKM. The CDR3 loop spans 14 amino acids. V gave up 2 bases and J gave up 2 bases, with 8 bases separating them. The CDR3 region has the DNA TGTGCCAGCAGTTTACAGCGGGTCACAGATACGCAGTATTTT. As protein: CASSLQRVTDTQYF.

This chain links TRBV7-3 with TRBJ2-3, with 9 bases identical to TRBD2. The ends lost 6 bases at V and 4 bases at J; junction bases unmatched: 8. The V gene's germline CDR1 is SGHTA and CDR2 FQGTGA. The CDR3 totals 15 residues. The CDR3 reads CASSVRGGISDTQYF. The CDR3, as DNA: TGTGCCAGCAGTGTGCGGGGGGGCATTTCAGATACGCAGTATTTT.

The chain recombines TRBV5-6 with TRBJ2-5; no reliable D call. The CDR3 is made up of 15 amino acids. Trimming stripped 0 bases from V and 1 base from J, with 10 bases between. Germline V gene sequence: CDR1 SGHDT, CDR2 YYEEEE. In DNA, the CDR3 is TGTGCCAGCAGCTTGGTCGGCGTAACCCAAGAGACCCAGTACTTC. Amino acid sequence: CASSLVGVTQETQYF.

The rearrangement uses TRBV6-6 and TRBJ1-5, with TRBD1 matching 8 bases. V was pared by 5 bases and J by 4 bases, with 10 bases of the junction left unmatched. This CDR3 is built from 16 residues. Germline loops: CDR1 MNHNY, CDR2 SVGAGI (reference sequence). CDR3 bases: TGTGCCAGCAGTCACCTAGGGACAGGACAAAATCAGCCCCAGCATTTT. Its translation is CASSHLGTGQNQPQHF.

The V gene is TRBV7-9, the J gene TRBJ2-3; 12 bases match TRBD2. The V segment lost 3 bases and the J segment 10 bases; nucleotides outside the gene matches: 14. Germline-derived CDR1 and CDR2 are SEHNR and FQNEAQ (reference sequence). The CDR3 is made up of 17 amino acids. The CDR3, as DNA: TGTGCCAGCAGCTTCGTCGAGGGACTAGCGGGTGTGACGGCGCAGTATTTT. This codes for CASSFVEGLAGVTAQYF.

The V call is TRBV6-1, the J call TRBJ1-1; D is unclear. The germline gives CDR1 MNHNS, CDR2 SASEGT. The CDR3 is made up of 14 amino acids. V was clipped by 1 base and J by 2 bases, with 8 bases between them. CDR3 protein: CASSEVGINTEAFF. CDR3 bases: TGTGCCAGCAGTGAAGTAGGTATAAACACTGAAGCTTTCTTT.

The genes are TRBV5-1 and TRBJ1-4; perhaps TRBD1 as D (5 bases). The CDR3 covers 16 residues. The germline V and J ends were trimmed by 0 bases and 5 bases, with 14 bases remaining between them. The germline CDR1 and CDR2 sequences are SGHRS and YFSETQ. DNA for the CDR3: TGCGCCAGCAGCTTGGGGGACGGAGCACCGAATGAAAAACTGTTTTTT. It yields the protein CASSLGDGAPNEKLFF.

The CDR3 protein is CSVGGGTGEQYF. CDR3 sequence (DNA): TGCAGCGTTGGGGGGGGGACAGGCGAGCAGTACTTC. The V and J genes are TRBV29-1 and TRBJ2-7, with a weak D call TRBD1 (8 bases). The CDR3 has 12 amino acids. Trimming removed 4 bases from V and 6 bases from J, with 13 bases in between. Germline V gene sequence: CDR1 SQVTM, CDR2 ANQGSEA.

The sample holds many counts of this clonotype. The CDR3 DNA sequence: TGCGCCAGCAGCCAGTCGACTAGCGGGGGGGTGGAGCAGTTCTTC. Translation gives CASSQSTSGGVEQFF. The chain carries TRBV4-1 and TRBJ2-1, with 14 positions matching TRBD2. This CDR3 comprises 15 residues. Germline loops: CDR1 MGHRA, CDR2 YSYEKL. Trimming took 3 bases from V and 10 from J; bases not matched to a gene: 5.

The V and J genes are TRBV9 and TRBJ2-5; maybe TRBD1 (5 bases). This CDR3 comprises 15 residues. The germline V gene has CDR1 SGDLS and CDR2 YYNGEE. The V gene lost 0 bases and the J gene lost 1 base, with 10 bases spanning the gap. This CDR3 is CASSVEGRVQETQYF. The CDR3 coding sequence is TGTGCCAGCAGCGTAGAAGGCAGGGTCCAAGAGACCCAGTACTTC.

The sample holds a few counts of this clonotype. The rearrangement uses TRBV29-1 and TRBJ1-2, with D unresolved. The V and J ends lost 4 bases and 0 bases respectively, with 9 bases between them. The CDR3 contains 13 residues. Germline CDR1 is SQVTM and CDR2 is ANQGSEA. CDR3 residues: CSVVAGANYGYTF. Written as DNA, the CDR3 is TGCAGCGTTGTAGCAGGTGCTAACTATGGCTACACCTTC.

The V call is TRBV28, the J call TRBJ2-5, with 11 bases aligning to TRBD2. Germline CDR1 MDHEN, CDR2 SYDVKM. J was trimmed by 6 bases and V by 1 base; bases with no gene match: 7. The CDR3 spans 16 residues. CDR3: CASSLLGSGRAQTQYF. The DNA for the CDR3 is TGTGCCAGCAGTTTATTGGGTAGCGGGAGGGCCCAGACCCAGTACTTC.

V is TRBV5-1 and J is TRBJ1-1, with D maybe TRBD1 (6 bases). The CDR3 spans 16 residues. Germline loops: CDR1 SGHRS, CDR2 YFSETQ. Deletions cut 5 bases from V and 1 base from J, with 18 bases between. The CDR3 reads CASRTKTGHPNTEAFF. Here the CDR3 DNA reads TGCGCCAGCAGAACGAAAACGGGACACCCGAACACTGAAGCTTTCTTT.

CDR3 nucleotide sequence: TGTGCCAGCAGCTTCCGCTCTGACAGCTCCTACAATGAGCAGTTCTTC. Encoded protein: CASSFRSDSSYNEQFF. The V gene is TRBV9, the J gene TRBJ2-1; tentatively, D is TRBD1 (5 bases). There are 16 residues in the CDR3. Germline V gene lookup returns CDR1 SGDLS and CDR2 YYNGEE. V lost 4 bases and J lost 0, with 14 bases in between. Based on the CDR3 plus reference TRBV9 and TRBJ2-1, the full variable domain is DSGVTQTPKHLITATGQRVTLRCSPRSGDLSVYWYQQSLDQGLQFLIQYYNGEERAKGNILERFSAQQFPDLHSELNLSSLELGDSALYFCASSFRSDSSYNEQFFGPGTRLTVL.

The CDR3 DNA is TGTGCCAGCAGTTTGGCCCGGCTCGAGCAGTACTTC. Protein sequence: CASSLARLEQYF. This sequence joins TRBV12-3 or TRBV12-4 and TRBJ2-7, with D hard to call. Trimming left V 3 bases short and J 6 bases short, with 9 bases between. The CDR3 extends over 12 amino acids.

The V call is TRBV20-1, the J call TRBJ2-7; D ambiguous. V dropped 1 base and J dropped 3 bases, with 7 bases sitting between them. Germline CDR1 DFQATT, CDR2 SNEGSKA (reference sequence). CDR3 size: 12 residues. The CDR3 nucleotides are TGCAGTGCTAGAGCAGGATTCTACGAGCAGTACTTC. Encoded protein: CSARAGFYEQYF.

The chain employs TRBV12-3 or TRBV12-4 and TRBJ1-5, with 11 nucleotides matching TRBD1. CDR3 length: 15 amino acids. V gave up 5 bases and J gave up 4 bases; unmatched junction bases: 4. CDR3 bases: TGTGCCAGCAGTCAAGGACAGGGGGCAAATCAGCCCCAGCATTTT. It specifies CASSQGQGANQPQHF.

The genes are TRBV6-6 and TRBJ2-5, with 8 bases that match TRBD2. CDR3 length equals 13 residues. Germline CDR1 is MNHNY and CDR2 is SVGAGI (reference sequence). The trim removed 7 bases at V and 5 bases at J, leaving 6 bases unmatched. The CDR3 sequence: CASTWTSYETQYF. The DNA of the CDR3 is TGTGCCAGCACCTGGACTAGCTACGAGACCCAGTACTTC.

Worth noting for this clonotype: A junction boundary mismatches the germline segment, possibly from a read error. This chain connects TRBV7-8 to TRBJ1-5, with D perhaps matching TRBD1 (5 bases). This CDR3 comprises 20 residues. The germline gives CDR1 SGHVS, CDR2 FQNEAQ. The CDR3 coding sequence is TGTGCCATCAGCTTCCAAACCCAAGGCCTGCAGGGATATAGCAATCAGCCCCAGCATTTT. It yields the protein CAISFQTQGLQGYSNQPQHF.

The gene calls are TRBV11-2 and TRBJ2-5; 7 bases are shared with TRBD2. The CDR3 has 16 amino acids. Unmatched junction bases numbered 11, after V lost 2 bases and J lost 5 bases. Germline V gene lookup returns CDR1 SGHAT and CDR2 FQNNGV. The CDR3 spells CASSLFRAGEDETQYF. In nucleotides, the CDR3 is TGTGCCAGCAGCTTATTTCGGGCGGGAGAGGATGAGACCCAGTACTTC.

The chain couples TRBV21-1 to TRBJ2-1. TRBV21-1 constitutes a pseudogene. This CDR3 has 17 amino acids. The CDR3 here is CASSKEAAISSYNEQFF. Written as DNA, the CDR3 is TGTGCCAGCAGCAAAGAGGCAGCTATATCCTCCTACAATGAGCAGTTCTTC.

This clonotype was counted a few times. This chain links TRBV15 with TRBJ2-5, with a weak D call TRBD2 (6 bases). The J call may be wrong; the DNA end is better matched by TRBJ2-7. The CDR3 sequence is 15 residues long. CDR1 is LNHNV, CDR2 YYDKDF, per germline (reference sequence). The CDR3 sequence: CATSRGGGTDYEQYF. The CDR3 DNA is TGTGCCACCAGCAGAGGTGGGGGGACTGACTACGAGCAGTACTTC.

This chain uses TRBV15 with TRBJ1-1; a possible D gene is TRBD1 (6 bases). V lost 0 bases and J 7 bases, leaving 15 bases between the germline ends. The CDR3 extends over 15 amino acids. The V gene's germline CDR1 is LNHNV and CDR2 YYDKDF (reference sequence). CDR3: CATSRDLGAGYEAFF. DNA for the CDR3: TGTGCCACCAGCAGAGATTTGGGGGCCGGTTATGAAGCTTTCTTT.

The genes are TRBV13 and TRBJ2-3; 12 bases map to TRBD1. V shed 5 bases, J shed 0 bases, and the junction held 9 bases outside the gene matches. CDR1 is PRHDT, CDR2 FYEKMQ, per germline (reference sequence). The CDR3 is 18 residues long. The CDR3: CASSGTGGASESTDTQYF. CDR3 sequence (DNA): TGTGCCAGCAGCGGGACAGGGGGCGCGTCGGAAAGCACAGATACGCAGTATTTT.